This entry lists 31 T cell receptor beta chains sequenced from one sample in a study of blood T cell repertoires in COVID-19. This table comes from immunoSEQ multiplex PCR, and its TCRdb copy is limited to in-frame clones, with some not included. Here the sample spans about 40,000 clones, 87% being singletons. What was sequenced was peripheral blood. Receptors were obtained from a man aged 55 to 69 with acute or convalescent COVID-19.

J is TRBJ2-5 and V is TRBV5-1; TRBD1 agrees at 10 bases. Germline CDR1 and CDR2: SGHRS and YFSETQ. The CDR3 runs to 16 residues. Trimming removed 0 bases from V and 5 bases from J; junction bases left unmatched: 7. CDR3 DNA: TGCGCCAGCAGCTTGGGACAGGGGGCTTTAGCGGAGACCCAGTACTTC. It encodes CASSLGQGALAETQYF. Full variable domain (missing parts from reference TRBV5-1 and TRBJ2-5): KAGVTQTPRYLIKTRGQQVTLSCSPISGHRSVSWYQQTPGQGLQFLFEYFSETQRNKGNFPGRFSGRQFSNSRSEMNVSTLELGDSALYLCASSLGQGALAETQYFGPGTRLLVL.

Regarding this clone: The junction differs from germline at one of its ends, possibly a read error. The gene calls are TRBV10-2 and TRBJ2-1; a possible D gene is TRBD1 (6 bases). Germline lookup yields CDR1 WSHSY and CDR2 SAAADI. CDR3 length: 15 residues. The CDR3 loop is CATSLGQMFNNEQFF. The CDR3 nucleotides read TGCGCCACCAGTCTTGGACAGATGTTTAACAATGAGCAGTTCTTC.

The rearrangement uses TRBV11-2 and TRBJ2-1, with a possible D match to TRBD2 (6 bases). V lost 5 bases, J lost 6 bases, and 14 bases lay in between. The CDR3 is 14 residues long. CDR1 is SGHAT, CDR2 FQNNGV, per germline. The CDR3 loop reads CASSPSGTRNEQFF. In nucleotides, the CDR3 is TGTGCCAGCAGCCCCTCCGGGACTCGCAATGAGCAGTTCTTC. The entire variable domain, with the rest obtained from reference TRBV11-2 and TRBJ2-1, is as follows: EAGVAQSPRYKIIEKRQSVAFWCNPISGHATLYWYQQILGQGPKLLIQFQNNGVVDDSQLPKDRFSAERLKGVDSTLKIQPAKLEDSAVYLCASSPSGTRNEQFFGPGTRLTVL.

The chain couples TRBV11-2 to TRBJ2-1; 9 positions agree with TRBD1. This CDR3 has 16 amino acids. Germline V gene lookup returns CDR1 SGHAT and CDR2 FQNNGV. After removal of 0 bases from V and 7 bases from J, the junction contained 7 bases not matched to a gene. CDR3 amino acids: CASSLDLGTGINEQFF. CDR3 DNA sequence: TGTGCCAGCAGCTTAGATTTAGGGACAGGGATAAATGAGCAGTTCTTC.

This clone was observed a single time. This rearrangement joins TRBV28 to TRBJ2-7; the match to TRBD1 covers 8 bases. V gave up 6 bases and J gave up 3 bases; unmatched junction bases: 10. CDR1 is MDHEN and CDR2 is SYDVKM in the germline V gene. This CDR3 comprises 15 residues. The chain's CDR3 is CASSSDREGDYEQYF. CDR3 bases: TGTGCCAGCAGCTCGGACAGGGAAGGGGACTACGAGCAGTACTTC. The entire variable domain, with the rest obtained from reference TRBV28 and TRBJ2-7, is as follows: DVKVTQSSRYLVKRTGEKVFLECVQDMDHENMFWYRQDPGLGLRLIYFSYDVKMKEKGDIPEGYSVSREKKERFSLILESASTNQTSMYLCASSSDREGDYEQYFGPGTRLTVT.

V gene TRBV19 combines with J gene TRBJ2-7, with 9 bases lining up with TRBD1. The ends lost 4 bases at V and 5 bases at J; junction bases unmatched: 9. This CDR3 has 15 residues. The V gene's germline CDR1 is LNHDA and CDR2 SQIVND (reference sequence). The CDR3 protein is CASSNTGTGRHEQYV. For the CDR3, the DNA is TGTGCCAGTAGTAACACCGGGACAGGGCGCCACGAGCAGTACGTC.

DNA of the CDR3: TGTGCCAGCAGCCGGACAGCGGGGGGCATTCAGCCCCAGCATTTT. This translates into CASSRTAGGIQPQHF. J is TRBJ1-5 and V is TRBV5-6; possibly TRBD1 for D (6 bases). Germline values: CDR1 SGHDT, CDR2 YYEEEE. This CDR3 has 15 amino acids. Trimming removed 4 bases at V and 6 bases at J, with 17 bases between.

The rearrangement links TRBV5-1 to TRBJ2-1; a possible D gene is TRBD1 (5 bases). CDR1 SGHRS and CDR2 YFSETQ come from the germline V gene. Between the trimmed V and J ends, which lost 4 bases and 9 bases, there was a span of 17 bases. The CDR3 has 14 residues. The CDR3 loop is CASSPRARQGEQFF. The CDR3 DNA sequence: TGCGCCAGCAGCCCCAGGGCCCGCCAGGGTGAGCAGTTCTTC.

The gene calls are TRBV3-1 (or the pseudogene TRBV3-2) and TRBJ2-1; perhaps TRBD2 as D (5 bases). The CDR3 runs to 14 residues. Trimming pared 1 base from V and 6 bases from J, leaving 10 bases between. Looked up from germline, CDR1 is LGHDT and CDR2 is YNNKEL (reference sequence). The CDR3 coding sequence is TGTGCCAGCAGCCAAGGTTCTACTAGCAATGAGCAGTTCTTC. As protein: CASSQGSTSNEQFF.

The chain has TRBV24-1 and TRBJ2-1, with D maybe TRBD2 (6 bases). CDR1 and CDR2 (germline): KGHDR, SFDVKD. V lost 7 bases, J lost 4 bases, and 10 bases lay in between. This CDR3 has 13 amino acids. The CDR3 region is CATRTGAYNEQFF. CDR3 nucleotides: TGTGCCACCAGAACGGGAGCTTACAATGAGCAGTTCTTC.

This clone was picked up one time. The chain employs TRBV7-2 and TRBJ2-7, with 7 positions matching TRBD1. The V gene's germline CDR1 is SGHTA and CDR2 FQGNSA. V trimming: 5 bases; J trimming: 2 bases; junction bases outside the gene matches: 6. The CDR3 consists of 14 residues. DNA of the CDR3: TGTGCCAGCAGCCCGCGACAGGGCCCCTACGAGCAGTACGTC. Translation: CASSPRQGPYEQYV.

The J gene is TRBJ1-5, the V gene TRBV15; a possible D gene is TRBD1 (5 bases). The CDR3 has 16 residues. The ends were cut back, 1 base at V and 2 bases at J, with 12 bases in the middle. CDR1 is LNHNV and CDR2 is YYDKDF in the germline V gene (reference sequence). CDR3 amino acids: CATSRAGDRGNQPQHF. The CDR3 DNA reads TGTGCCACCAGCAGAGCGGGGGATAGGGGCAATCAGCCCCAGCATTTT.

This chain connects TRBV28 to TRBJ1-2; D gene ambiguous. The CDR3 is made up of 11 amino acids. The germline V gene encodes CDR1 MDHEN and CDR2 SYDVKM. Between the trimmed V and J ends, which lost 5 bases and 5 bases, there was a span of 6 bases. The DNA of the CDR3 is TGTGCCAGCAGTATAGATTATGGCTACACCTTC. As protein: CASSIDYGYTF.

This clone was found a few times. This sequence joins TRBV19 and TRBJ2-1; 11 bases are a match to TRBD2. This CDR3 is built from 15 residues. The J segment lost 8 bases and the V segment lost 5 bases, leaving 8 bases of the junction unmatched. Germline CDR1 and CDR2: LNHDA and SQIVND (reference sequence). CDR3 loop: CASSFLSGRADEQFF. The CDR3 bases are TGTGCCAGTAGTTTCCTTAGCGGGAGGGCCGATGAGCAGTTCTTC.

The chain recombines TRBV6-5 with TRBJ1-1; 9 nucleotides match TRBD1. The germline CDR1 and CDR2 sequences are MNHEY and SVGAGI. V lost 5 bases to trimming and J lost 0 bases; unmatched junction nucleotides: 1. The CDR3 runs to 14 residues. CDR3 amino acids: CASSRDRVNTEAFF. In nucleotides, the CDR3 is TGTGCCAGCAGTCGGGACAGGGTGAACACTGAAGCTTTCTTT.

The J gene is TRBJ1-5, the V gene TRBV19; 8 nucleotides match TRBD1. Trimming took 4 bases from V and 6 from J; bases not matched to a gene: 2. The length of the CDR3 is 13 residues. Germline V CDR1 and CDR2: LNHDA, SQIVND (reference sequence). CDR3: CASSTQGGQPQHF. The CDR3, as DNA: TGTGCCAGTAGTACACAGGGGGGTCAGCCCCAGCATTTT.

In this sample, this clone turned up once. The CDR3 nucleotides read TGTGCCAGCAGTTTAGGACGGACTTATGGCTACACCTTC. Its protein product is CASSLGRTYGYTF. This chain links TRBV27 with TRBJ1-2, with D unresolved. The germline CDR1 and CDR2 sequences are MNHEY and SMNVEV (reference sequence). CDR3 length: 13 residues. Trimming left V 2 bases short and J 5 bases short, with 9 bases between.

This sequence joins TRBV20-1 and TRBJ2-1; no clear D gene. Trimming took off 6 bases at V and 7 bases at J, with 10 bases between the two ends. CDR1 is DFQATT, CDR2 SNEGSKA, per germline (reference sequence). The CDR3 sequence is 11 residues long. The CDR3, as DNA: TGCAGTGCCCCGACTCCGAATGAGCAGTTCTTC. Its translation: CSAPTPNEQFF.

The chain couples TRBV18 to TRBJ2-2; the D gene is possibly TRBD1 (5 bases). V dropped 0 bases and J dropped 7 bases, with 12 bases sitting between them. This CDR3 is built from 15 residues. Germline CDR1 reads KGHSH; CDR2 reads LQKENI. CDR3 sequence: CASSPPQGWNGELFF. CDR3 sequence (DNA): TGTGCCAGCTCACCACCGCAGGGTTGGAACGGGGAGCTGTTTTTT.

The chain joins TRBV14 to TRBJ2-1; D is unresolved. The CDR3 loop spans 18 amino acids. V lost 4 bases and J 0 bases, leaving 19 bases between the germline ends. CDR1 and CDR2 from the germline V gene are SGHDN and FVKESK. Here the CDR3 DNA reads TGTGCCAGCAGCCTACCATCCGGTCGTAGCCACTCCTACAATGAGCAGTTCTTC. Residues: CASSLPSGRSHSYNEQFF.

The V gene is TRBV7-9, the J gene TRBJ1-1; possible D gene TRBD1, 5 bases. There are 11 residues in the CDR3. Germline CDR1 reads SEHNR; CDR2 reads FQNEAQ (reference sequence). The V and J ends lost 2 bases and 7 bases respectively, with 5 bases between them. The CDR3 DNA is TGTGCCAGCAGCTTACAGGGTGAAGCTTTCTTT. It codes for CASSLQGEAFF.

J is TRBJ1-6 and V is TRBV18; 8 positions match TRBD1. This CDR3 is built from 15 residues. The V gene's germline CDR1 is KGHSH and CDR2 LQKENI. The trim removed 2 bases at V and 7 bases at J, leaving 4 bases unmatched. DNA for the CDR3: TGTGCCAGCTCACCAGACAGGGGCGAGAATTCACCCCTCCACTTT. It encodes CASSPDRGENSPLHF.

This chain connects TRBV6-4 to TRBJ1-2; 7 bases match TRBD1. The length of the CDR3 is 13 residues. Germline lookup yields CDR1 MRHNA and CDR2 SNTAGT. After removal of 6 bases from V and 4 bases from J, the junction contained 5 bases not matched to a gene. CDR3 residues: CASRNRGGYGYTF. The CDR3 bases are TGTGCCAGCAGGAACAGGGGTGGCTATGGCTACACCTTC.

The chain joins TRBV7-9 to TRBJ2-5; D gene uncertain. V lost 5 bases, J lost 9 bases, and 7 bases lay in between. The CDR3 sequence is 10 residues long. In germline, CDR1 is SEHNR, CDR2 FQNEAQ (reference sequence). CDR3 bases: TGTGCCAGCAGCCTCGAGGCCCAGTACTTC. The encoded protein is CASSLEAQYF. Complete variable domain (other parts from reference TRBV7-9 and TRBJ2-5): DTGVSQNPRHKITKRGQNVTFRCDPISEHNRLYWYRQTLGQGPEFLTYFQNEAQLEKSRLLSDRFSAERPKGSFSTLEIQRTEQGDSAMYLCASSLEAQYFGPGTRLLVL.

The chain links TRBV11-2 to TRBJ2-1, with TRBD2 identical over 8 bases. Germline CDR1 reads SGHAT; CDR2 reads FQNNGV. This CDR3 region has 14 residues. Losses at the gene ends were 5 bases for V and 8 bases for J; bases not matched to a gene: 8. The CDR3 bases are TGTGCCAGCAGCCCACCGGGACTAGACCATGAGCAGTTCTTC. Translated, it gives CASSPPGLDHEQFF. Together with reference TRBV11-2 and TRBJ2-1, the CDR3 gives the full variable domain: EAGVAQSPRYKIIEKRQSVAFWCNPISGHATLYWYQQILGQGPKLLIQFQNNGVVDDSQLPKDRFSAERLKGVDSTLKIQPAKLEDSAVYLCASSPPGLDHEQFFGPGTRLTVL.

The chain combines TRBV5-5 with TRBJ2-1; 11 bases are a match to TRBD1. The junction had 18 bases not matched to a gene; V was cut back by 4 bases and J by 9 bases. Germline CDR1 and CDR2: SGHKS and YYEKEE (reference sequence). The CDR3 totals 18 residues. Here the CDR3 reads CASSPTRDRGSHWVEQFF. The CDR3 coding sequence is TGTGCCAGCAGCCCCACAAGGGACAGGGGGTCGCACTGGGTTGAGCAGTTCTTC.

The chain recombines TRBV5-1 with TRBJ2-7, with D uncertain. CDR3 length equals 14 residues. V lost 0 bases and J 3 bases, leaving 10 bases between the germline ends. Germline values: CDR1 SGHRS, CDR2 YFSETQ. The CDR3: CASSLGFRSYEQYF. As DNA, the CDR3 is TGCGCCAGCAGCTTGGGGTTTCGGAGCTACGAGCAGTACTTC.

The V and J genes are TRBV12-5 and TRBJ2-1; TRBD2 agrees at 8 bases. The CDR3 covers 15 residues. Germline loops: CDR1 LGHNT, CDR2 FRNRAP. V lost 1 base, J lost 7 bases, and 6 bases stayed unmatched. CDR3 sequence: CASGLEAGGVNEQFF. The CDR3 nucleotides are TGTGCTAGTGGTTTGGAGGCGGGAGGAGTTAATGAGCAGTTCTTC.

This chain connects TRBV5-1 to TRBJ1-1; 8 bases align to TRBD1. Per the germline V gene, CDR1 is SGHRS and CDR2 is YFSETQ. V shed 0 bases, J shed 1 base, and the junction held 2 bases outside the gene matches. CDR3 size: 15 residues. The DNA of the CDR3 is TGCGCCAGCAGCTTGGTGGGGACAGGGAACACTGAAGCTTTCTTT. The encoded protein is CASSLVGTGNTEAFF. The full variable domain, in which reference TRBV5-1 and TRBJ1-1 provide the parts outside the CDR3, is KAGVTQTPRYLIKTRGQQVTLSCSPISGHRSVSWYQQTPGQGLQFLFEYFSETQRNKGNFPGRFSGRQFSNSRSEMNVSTLELGDSALYLCASSLVGTGNTEAFFGQGTRLTVV.

This chain joins TRBV2 and TRBJ1-3; D uncertain. V lost 3 bases and J lost 4, with 4 bases in between. CDR3 length: 12 residues. Germline CDR1 reads SNHLY; CDR2 reads FYNNEI. CDR3 amino acids: CASSDRGNTIYF. CDR3 DNA sequence: TGTGCCAGCAGTGATAGAGGAAACACCATATATTTT.

This chain connects TRBV7-9 to TRBJ1-2; tentative D call: TRBD1 (6 bases). The V gene's germline CDR1 is SEHNR and CDR2 FQNEAQ (reference sequence). This CDR3 region has 14 residues. V was pared by 1 base and J by 5 bases, with 11 bases between. The CDR3 region is CASSLVSRGYGYTF. CDR3 in DNA: TGTGCCAGCAGCTTAGTATCCAGGGGTTATGGCTACACCTTC.